This TCR beta chain appears in the sequencing data of a study of blood T cell repertoires in COVID-19. In the study overall: Sites across the United States, Italy and Spain contributed samples from acute and convalescent COVID-19. T cells, B-cell-depleted T cells, or PBMCs supplied cDNA or gDNA.

The repertoire was sequenced with immunoSEQ multiplex PCR; TCRdb's copy has only in-frame clones and lacks some. Counted here are fewer than 50,000 clones, more than 65% occurring once; the ten biggest clones make up around 15%. The source material was peripheral blood. The TCR sequence derives from a human donor in a cohort sampled during active COVID-19.

Written as DNA, the CDR3 is TGTGCCAGCAGCTTATCGGGACAGTCCTACGAGCAGTACTTC. It is translated as CASSLSGQSYEQYF. This chain joins TRBV7-2 and TRBJ2-7; TRBD1 aligns across 7 bases. This CDR3 comprises 14 residues. V lost 2 bases to trimming and J lost 1 base; unmatched junction nucleotides: 2. Germline CDR1 SGHTA, CDR2 FQGNSA.